These 17 T cell receptor beta chains came from one sample sequenced in a study of T cell clonality in common variable immunodeficiency. Clones were sequenced by immunoSEQ multiplex PCR, and TCRdb holds only the in-frame ones, with some missing. The specimen has over 45,000 clones, none found just once. Sample: peripheral blood mononuclear cells. These receptors were collected from a person aged 18 to 70 in good health.

This clone was recorded many times. The read finishes 3 residues shy of the CDR3 end, and the germline J gene is used to complete it. The chain uses TRBV7-2 and TRBJ2-7, with 7 bases matching TRBD1. V was pared by 4 bases and J by 5 bases, with 8 bases of the junction left unmatched. Germline V gene sequence: CDR1 SGHTA, CDR2 FQGNSA. The CDR3 totals 14 residues. This chain's CDR3 is CASSSDRDGDEQYF. The sequenced CDR3 bases are TGTGCCAGCAGCTCTGACAGGGACGGCGACGAG.

A remark on this clone: The read halts 3 residues ahead of the CDR3 end, with the missing end drawn from the germline J gene. The J gene is TRBJ1-2, the V gene TRBV5-8; D unresolved. Germline V lookup: CDR1 SGHTS, CDR2 YDEGEE. The CDR3 extends over 14 amino acids. Trimming stripped 2 bases from V and 6 bases from J, with 14 bases between. The sequenced CDR3 bases are TGTGCCAGCAGCTTAACAAAACAGTTAAATGGC. Amino acid sequence: CASSLTKQLNG. The complete CDR3 reads CASSLTKQLNGYTF.

This clone was seen at least ten times. Sequencing ends 3 residues short of the CDR3 end; the germline J gene provides the rest. The V call is TRBV20-1, the J call TRBJ2-1; unclear D gene. The CDR3 extends over 14 amino acids. CDR1 and CDR2 (germline): DFQATT, SNEGSKA (reference sequence). Trimming pared 2 bases from V and 2 bases from J, leaving 10 bases between. This CDR3 is CSARPERAYNEQFF. The part of the CDR3 DNA that was read is TGCAGTGCTAGACCTGAACGGGCCTACAATGAG.

This clone came up many times. The CDR3 goes on 3 residues after the read ends, and that part is filled in from the germline J gene. V usage is TRBV6-2 or TRBV6-3 and J usage is TRBJ1-5, with 9 bases aligning to TRBD1. V trimming: 6 bases; J trimming: 7 bases; junction bases outside the gene matches: 10. The germline V gene encodes CDR1 MNHEY and CDR2 SVGEGT. The CDR3 extends over 15 amino acids. CDR3 protein: CASRHVPGQGQPQHF. CDR3 DNA, as far as it was read: TGTGCCAGCAGGCACGTACCGGGACAGGGACAGCCC.

This clone was observed a handful of times. A clone one base away is much larger, so this may be a read error. The observed sequence ends 3 residues before the CDR3 terminus, with the missing tail filled in from the germline J gene. This rearrangement joins TRBV7-2 to TRBJ2-3; TRBD1 matches at 7 bases. Germline V lookup: CDR1 SGHTA, CDR2 FQGNSA. The CDR3 covers 15 residues. CDR3 residues: CASTLGRGQGQPQYF. The part of the CDR3 DNA that was read is TGTGCCAGCACCCTGGGTAGGGGGCAAGGACAGCCG. Complete variable domain (other parts from reference TRBV7-2 and TRBJ2-3): GAGVSQSPSNKVTEKGKDVELRCDPISGHTALYWYRQSLGQGLEFLIYFQGNSAPDKSGLPSDRFSAERTGGSVSTLTIQRTQQEDSAVYLCASTLGRGQGQPQYFGPGTRLTVL.

This clone was detected a few times. The read terminates 3 residues ahead of where the CDR3 ends, so the germline J gene completes it. This sequence joins TRBV7-2 and TRBJ1-1; TRBD1 might be the D (6 bases). In germline, CDR1 is SGHTA, CDR2 FQGNSA. Trimming pared 1 base from V and 0 bases from J, leaving 9 bases between. The CDR3 has 15 amino acids. The sequenced CDR3 bases are TGTGCCAGCAGCTTAGTTAGGGGGTTGAACACTGAA. It encodes CASSLVRGLNTE. The full CDR3 sequence reads CASSLVRGLNTEAFF. Drawing the rest from reference TRBV7-2 and TRBJ1-1, the complete variable domain is GAGVSQSPSNKVTEKGKDVELRCDPISGHTALYWYRQSLGQGLEFLIYFQGNSAPDKSGLPSDRFSAERTGGSVSTLTIQRTQQEDSAVYLCASSLVRGLNTEAFFGQGTRLTVV.

In this sample, this clone turned up many times. The read comes to an end 3 residues before the CDR3 does, leaving the germline J gene to fill in the end. The chain couples TRBV6-2 or TRBV6-3 to TRBJ2-1; D gene unclear. Trimming pared 0 bases from V and 7 bases from J, leaving 7 bases between. The CDR3 runs to 13 residues. The V gene's germline CDR1 is MNHEY and CDR2 SVGEGT. The CDR3 DNA, read in part, is TGTGCCAGCAGTTACTCGCATCGGAATGAG. Its protein product is CASSYSHRNE. The full CDR3 sequence reads CASSYSHRNEQFF.

Note on this clone: The CDR3 end lies 3 residues beyond the end of the read and is filled in from the germline J gene. The chain uses TRBV18 and TRBJ1-2; 8 bases agree with TRBD1. Looked up from germline, CDR1 is KGHSH and CDR2 is LQKENI. CDR3 length: 14 residues. The CDR3 loop reads CASSPPGQGSGYTF. CDR3 DNA, as far as it was read: TGTGCCAGCTCACCACCCGGACAGGGCTCCGGC.

This clone was observed many times. The CDR3 extends 3 residues past the end of the read, so its final part is completed from the germline J gene. The chain employs TRBV20-1 and TRBJ2-2, with D perhaps TRBD1 (5 bases). V was trimmed by 6 bases and J by 0 bases, leaving 11 bases between them. The CDR3 is made up of 14 amino acids. Looked up from germline, CDR1 is DFQATT and CDR2 is SNEGSKA (reference sequence). CDR3 bases read: TGCAGTGCGACAGCCCATTCGAACACCGGGGAG. Amino acid sequence: CSATAHSNTGE. The full CDR3 sequence reads CSATAHSNTGELFF.

To note about this clone: Sequencing ends 3 residues short of the CDR3 end; the germline J gene provides the rest. The chain is built from TRBV10-2 and TRBJ2-1; D is ambiguous. The CDR3 contains 11 residues. CDR1 and CDR2 from the germline V gene are WSHSY and SAAADI. V lost 9 bases to trimming and J lost 1 base, with 4 bases between them. CDR3 bases read: TGCGCCAGTCGGTCCTACAATGAG. As protein: CASRSYNE. The CDR3, in full, reads CASRSYNEQFF.

This clone was picked up many times. Read coverage stops 3 residues before the CDR3 terminus; the germline J gene supplies the remainder. The chain uses TRBV7-3 and TRBJ2-3; 9 nucleotides line up with TRBD2. CDR3 size: 15 residues. Germline-derived CDR1 and CDR2 are SGHTA and FQGTGA. Trimming removed 5 bases from V and 3 bases from J; junction bases left unmatched: 6. CDR3 protein: CASSPAGGITDTQYF. The sequenced CDR3 bases are TGTGCCAGCAGCCCAGCGGGAGGAATTACAGATACG.

Many counts were recorded for this clone. The CDR3 end falls 3 residues outside the read, so it is completed with the germline J gene. The chain employs TRBV11-2 and TRBJ2-1; 7 bases are shared with TRBD2. CDR1 and CDR2 from the germline V gene are SGHAT and FQNNGV. The CDR3 has 15 residues. V lost 4 bases and J lost 8; bases outside the gene matches: 11. Partial CDR3 DNA: TGTGCCAGCAGCTCGTGGGGGGGTATTGGTTATGAG. Its protein product is CASSSWGGIGYE. The CDR3 reads in full as CASSSWGGIGYEQFF.

This clone has ten or more counts. With the read ending 3 residues before the CDR3 end, the germline J gene is used to fill in that end. This chain links TRBV12-5 with TRBJ2-5, with TRBD1 identical over 9 bases. Unmatched junction bases numbered 3, after V lost 7 bases and J lost 3 bases. Germline-derived CDR1 and CDR2 are LGHNT and FRNRAP. The CDR3 length is 13 residues. The CDR3 bases that were read are TGTGCTAGTGCCAGGGACAGGGAAGAGACC. This encodes CASARDREET. The complete CDR3 reads CASARDREETQYF.

This clone was detected ten times or more. Read data end 3 residues before the CDR3 end; the end is taken from the germline J gene. V is TRBV7-6 and J is TRBJ2-7, with 7 positions matching TRBD1. Germline CDR1 SGHVS, CDR2 FNYEAQ. The ends lost 6 bases at V and 3 bases at J; junction bases unmatched: 17. The length of the CDR3 is 17 residues. The sequenced part of the CDR3 DNA is TGTGCCAGCAGTCCACGAACAGGGGAATTGGCTCACTACGAG. Its protein product is CASSPRTGELAHYE. The whole CDR3 region reads CASSPRTGELAHYEQYF.

This clone was seen at least ten times. CDR3 bases read: TGTGCCAGCAGTGAAGGACTAGCGGGAGCCAAAAACATT. It yields the protein CASSEGLAGAKNI. The whole CDR3 region reads CASSEGLAGAKNIQYF. The V gene is TRBV6-1, the J gene TRBJ2-4; 10 bases match TRBD2. The sequenced fragment ends 3 residues before the CDR3 boundary, so the rest is inferred from the germline J gene. The CDR3 spans 16 residues. Per the germline V gene, CDR1 is MNHNS and CDR2 is SASEGT. The V gene end was trimmed by 1 base and the J gene end by 0 bases; junction bases not matched to a gene: 0.

In its sample, this clone was seen many times. The read gets to within 3 residues of the CDR3 end, and the germline J gene fills in the rest. The V gene is TRBV20-1, the J gene TRBJ2-1, with D tentatively TRBD2 (6 bases). V lost 0 bases, J lost 0 bases, and 12 bases lay in between. This CDR3 has 16 residues. Germline-derived CDR1 and CDR2 are DFQATT and SNEGSKA (reference sequence). CDR3 loop: CSARDVEGSSYNEQFF. The DNA read from the CDR3 is TGCAGTGCTAGAGATGTGGAGGGGAGCTCCTACAATGAG.

This clone appeared a few times. The CDR3 end lies 3 residues beyond the end of the read and is filled in from the germline J gene. This chain connects TRBV7-2 to TRBJ1-2; D call uncertain. Germline V gene sequence: CDR1 SGHTA, CDR2 FQGNSA. The CDR3 runs to 14 residues. CDR3: CASSLDFSHNDYTF. CDR3 bases read: TGTGCCAGCAGCTTAGATTTCTCACACAATGAC.